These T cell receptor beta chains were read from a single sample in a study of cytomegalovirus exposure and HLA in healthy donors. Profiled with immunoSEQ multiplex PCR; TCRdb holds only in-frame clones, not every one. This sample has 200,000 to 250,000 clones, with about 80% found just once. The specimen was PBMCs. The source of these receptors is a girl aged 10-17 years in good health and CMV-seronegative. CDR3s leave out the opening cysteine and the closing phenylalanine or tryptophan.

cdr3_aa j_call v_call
ASSLITSGLLGTEQY TRBJ2-7 TRBV28
ASSFSLAVNNEQF TRBJ2-1 TRBV27
ASGNRGLDYEQY TRBJ2-7 TRBV27
ASRGGGVGFTEAF TRBJ1-1 TRBV6-5
ASNPKGGGFLYGYT TRBJ1-2 TRBV5-5
ASSIGGQWSLLVNSPLH TRBJ1-6 TRBV19
ATYPPPSGRGTGELF TRBJ2-2 TRBV28
ASSIRTGLDEQY TRBJ2-7 TRBV6-5
ASSAGFSNQPQH TRBJ1-5 TRBV6-4
ASSLRVAGTDTQY TRBJ2-3 TRBV7-3
ASSTRDRSYEQY TRBJ2-7 TRBV19
ASSQVGTSGGDIPYEQY TRBJ2-7 TRBV4-2
ASSQELAGGADTQY TRBJ2-3 TRBV4-3
ASSYSTGTNEKLF TRBJ1-4 TRBV6-5
AISKQTVGMNTEAF TRBJ1-1 TRBV10-3
ASSQGGTSSYEQY TRBJ2-7 TRBV4-3
ASSPLRGARGEKLF TRBJ1-4 TRBV28
ASSPGSRLKYEQY TRBJ2-7 TRBV5-4
ASSYSLAGSYEQY TRBJ2-7 TRBV6-5
ASSSGTSGSGHTQY TRBJ2-3 TRBV10-1
ASSTLAGTGVDYGYT TRBJ1-2 TRBV28
ASSGLAGGPYEQY TRBJ2-7 TRBV2
ASSPPLSRDLTYEQY TRBJ2-7 TRBV18
ASRPRLGQVPEQF TRBJ2-1 TRBV13
ASSPQGGYNEQF TRBJ2-1 TRBV18
ASSPEPTSGGANTGELF TRBJ2-2 TRBV4-2
AWNRGGTDTQY TRBJ2-3 TRBV30
ASRGTSGNTDTQY TRBJ2-3 TRBV6-5